This T cell receptor (beta chain) was recorded in a study of cytomegalovirus exposure and HLA in healthy donors. The CDR3 contains 14 residues. Trimming removed 5 bases from V and 11 bases from J; junction bases left unmatched: 7. Germline V gives CDR1 SGHTA, CDR2 FQGNSA. Sequencing used immunoSEQ multiplex PCR; TCRdb keeps in-frame clones, though not all of them. The repertoire holds over 150,000 clones, 86% seen once, with more than 20% in the top ten. The chain is built from TRBV7-2 and TRBJ2-7; TRBD2 matches at 15 bases. The TCR sequence derives from a young man in good health and CMV-seropositive. Sequenced input: PBMCs. CDR3 DNA sequence: TGTGCCAGCAGCCACGGACTAGCGGGAGGGCCTGAGTACTTC. This sequence encodes CASSHGLAGGPEYF.